This T cell receptor beta chain was recorded in a study of beta chain features in type 1 diabetes. Study at large: Age and gender were similar between patients and healthy donors, as were cell yields. Analysis included around 110,000,000 sorted cells drawn from all samples. Overall study findings and caveats: A moderate, significant TCRB CDR3 shortening appeared in type 1 diabetes across four CD4+ subsets.

There are a few counts of this clone. Its specificity is not known. Germline-derived CDR1 and CDR2 are SGHRS and YFSETQ. The CDR3 sequence is 14 residues long. Trimming at V came to 0 bases and at J to 4 bases, leaving 2 bases not matched to a gene. All of the isolated RNA was reverse transcribed, so expressed TCRB transcripts were sequenced. Measured with immunoSEQ multiplex PCR; TCRdb has only the in-frame clones, and not every one. The data show a few hundred thousand clones, 11% seen once. Sequences were obtained from central memory CD4+ T cells from blood. V and J are TRBV5-1 and TRBJ2-3; 7 nucleotides match TRBD1. The sequence came from a man in his late teens or twenties in good health. The CDR3 loop is CASSLETGADTQYF. For the CDR3, the DNA is TGCGCCAGCAGCTTGGAAACAGGGGCAGATACGCAGTATTTT. The entire variable domain, with the rest obtained from reference TRBV5-1 and TRBJ2-3, is as follows: KAGVTQTPRYLIKTRGQQVTLSCSPISGHRSVSWYQQTPGQGLQFLFEYFSETQRNKGNFPGRFSGRQFSNSRSEMNVSTLELGDSALYLCASSLETGADTQYFGPGTRLTVL.